Included here is one TCR beta chain sequence, with context. CDR1 is SGDLS, CDR2 YYNGEE, per germline. This CDR3 contains 14 residues. V lost 3 bases, J lost 2 bases, and 5 bases stayed unmatched. These data are taken from a study of blood T cell repertoires in COVID-19. The data were produced by immunoSEQ multiplex PCR, yet TCRdb's version contains in-frame clones alone and is incomplete. The table records fewer than 250,000 clones, roughly four fifths of them present only once. The clonotype originates from a woman in her seventies with acute or convalescent COVID-19. Sequencing was performed on peripheral blood. The chain couples TRBV9 to TRBJ2-7, with 7 bases fitting TRBD2. For the CDR3, the DNA is TGTGCCAGCAGCGCCGGCCGGGGGGCCTACGAGCAGTACTTC. It codes for CASSAGRGAYEQYF. Full variable domain (missing parts from reference TRBV9 and TRBJ2-7): DSGVTQTPKHLITATGQRVTLRCSPRSGDLSVYWYQQSLDQGLQFLIQYYNGEERAKGNILERFSAQQFPDLHSELNLSSLELGDSALYFCASSAGRGAYEQYFGPGTRLTVT.